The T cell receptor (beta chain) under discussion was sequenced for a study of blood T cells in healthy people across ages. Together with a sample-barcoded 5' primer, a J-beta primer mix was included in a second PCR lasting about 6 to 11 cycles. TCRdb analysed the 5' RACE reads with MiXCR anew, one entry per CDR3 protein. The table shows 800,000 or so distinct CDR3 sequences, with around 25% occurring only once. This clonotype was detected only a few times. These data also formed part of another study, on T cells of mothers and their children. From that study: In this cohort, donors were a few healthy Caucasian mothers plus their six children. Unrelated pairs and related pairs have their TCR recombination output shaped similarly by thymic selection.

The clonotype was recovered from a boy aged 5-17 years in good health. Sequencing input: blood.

In DNA, the CDR3 is TGTGCCAGCAGCCAAGAACTAGGGACCTACGAGCAGTACTTC. Amino acid sequence: CASSQELGTYEQYF. The rearrangement links TRBV14 to TRBJ2-5; possibly TRBD2 for D (5 bases). The J call could be wrong; TRBJ2-7 is a better fit for the DNA end. Germline V gene data show CDR1 as SGHDN and CDR2 as FVKESK. The CDR3 covers 14 residues.